This is a list of T cell receptor beta chains from one sample in a study of OX40 agonist ivuxolimab in advanced cancers. The method was immunoSEQ multiplex PCR; TCRdb's version includes in-frame clones alone and lacks a portion of them. The sample yields some 49,000 clones, 85% seen once. Here the sequenced sample was CD4+ or CD8+ T cells sorted from blood, taken in a trial of the OX40 agonist ivuxolimab. Every receptor here comes from an adult with an advanced solid tumor such as melanoma, head and neck, liver or kidney cancer. Each CDR3 is given with its conserved first and last residue. The order of the fields is clone size, D gene, V gene, J gene, CDR3 length, CDR3 protein, CDR3 DNA. The D gene is left open where the match is weak. Clone size appears in some rows only: once, few, many, or a class for an expanded clone.

NA	NA	TRBV7-9	TRBJ2-1	14	CASSPRSYWHEQFF	TGTGCCAGCAGCCCAAGATCCTATTGGCATGAGCAGTTCTTC
NA	NA	TRBV28	TRBJ2-7	11	CASSLGSGQYF	TGTGCCAGCAGTTTGGGTAGTGGGCAGTACTTC
few	TRBD1	TRBV4-2	TRBJ1-2	15	CASSQDTGEGYGYTF	TGTGCCAGCAGCCAAGATACAGGGGAAGGTTATGGCTACACCTTC
NA	NA	TRBV7-2	TRBJ2-1	16	CASSLDGGVSYNEQFF	TGTGCCAGCAGCTTAGATGGGGGTGTCTCCTACAATGAGCAGTTCTTC
NA	NA	TRBV6-4	TRBJ2-7	18	CASSDSKSFLATTYEQYF	TGTGCCAGCAGTGACTCAAAATCATTCCTAGCGACAACCTACGAGCAGTACTTC
once	NA	TRBV27	TRBJ1-5	16	CASSPRERGGDQPQHF	TGTGCCAGCAGTCCCCGGGAGAGAGGTGGGGATCAGCCCCAGCATTTT
NA	NA	TRBV15	TRBJ2-7	12	CATSRDSREQYF	TGTGCCACCAGCAGAGATTCGAGGGAGCAGTACTTC
NA	NA	TRBV19	TRBJ2-7	14	CASSIRARFYEQYF	TGTGCCAGTAGTATAAGGGCCCGCTTCTACGAGCAGTACTTC
once	TRBD1	TRBV4-3	TRBJ1-5	16	CASSQDWGQGYQPQHF	TGCGCCAGCAGCCAAGATTGGGGACAGGGGTATCAGCCCCAGCATTTT
NA	TRBD1	TRBV18	TRBJ1-2	15	CASSPMRGQHYGYTF	TGTGCCAGCTCACCGATGAGGGGACAGCACTATGGCTACACCTTC
NA	NA	TRBV27	TRBJ2-5	11	CASSLGETQYF	TGTGCCAGCAGTTTGGGAGAGACCCAGTACTTC
NA	NA	TRBV19	TRBJ2-1	15	CASSIGGQGSNEQFF	TGTGCCAGTAGTATAGGGGGGCAGGGTTCGAATGAGCAGTTCTTC
few	TRBD1	TRBV29-1	TRBJ1-2	17	CSVEDRHLDRGPYGYTF	TGCAGCGTTGAAGATCGGCACTTGGACAGGGGTCCCTATGGCTACACCTTC
NA	NA	TRBV16	TRBJ1-5	14	CASSQSQGNQPQHF	TGTGCCAGCAGCCAATCCCAGGGCAATCAGCCCCAGCATTTT
NA	NA	TRBV9	TRBJ2-2	14	CASSRGPSTGELFF	TGTGCCAGCAGCAGGGGTCCGAGCACCGGGGAGCTGTTTTTT
medium-sized	NA	TRBV5-6	TRBJ2-5	15	CASSLDPRAEETQYF	TGTGCCAGCAGCTTGGACCCACGGGCAGAAGAGACCCAGTACTTC
few	NA	TRBV9	TRBJ2-3	14	CASSVGGGPDTQYF	TGTGCCAGCAGCGTAGGCGGGGGCCCCGATACGCAGTATTTT
NA	TRBD1	TRBV5-5	TRBJ2-3	16	CASSPDRDLLTDTQYF	TGTGCCAGCAGCCCGGACAGGGACCTACTCACAGATACGCAGTATTTT
NA	NA	TRBV19	TRBJ1-5	12	CASWELNQPQHF	TGTGCCAGTTGGGAGTTAAATCAGCCCCAGCATTTT
NA	NA	TRBV29-1	TRBJ2-7	11	CSALTEYEQYF	TGCAGCGCCCTTACTGAATACGAGCAGTACTTC
NA	NA	TRBV27	TRBJ1-1	13	CASSFSANTEAFF	TGTGCCAGCAGTTTTTCGGCAAACACTGAAGCTTTCTTT
once	NA	TRBV28	TRBJ2-3	12	CASSLPPGNQYF	TGTGCCAGCAGTCTTCCCCCAGGTAATCAGTATTTT
NA	TRBD1	TRBV13	TRBJ1-3	18	CASSLGWTGEGSGNTIYF	TGTGCCAGCAGCTTAGGCTGGACAGGCGAGGGCTCTGGAAACACCATATATTTT
NA	NA	TRBV9	TRBJ2-3	16	CASSPHRGVRTDTQYF	TGTGCCAGCAGCCCCCATAGGGGGGTGCGCACAGATACGCAGTATTTT
NA	NA	TRBV4-3	TRBJ2-2	14	CASSQGASAGELFF	TGCGCCAGCAGCCAGGGGGCGTCGGCCGGGGAGCTGTTTTTT
NA	NA	TRBV4-2	TRBJ2-1	13	CASSPKKGTEKFF	TGTGCCAGCAGCCCGAAGAAAGGGACGGAAAAGTTCTTC
NA	NA	TRBV6-6	TRBJ2-6	16	CASSTHQGSGANVLTF	TGTGCCAGCAGTACCCATCAGGGCTCTGGGGCCAACGTCCTGACTTTC
few	TRBD1	TRBV7-2	TRBJ2-2	17	CASSLFAGQGYTGELFF	TGTGCCAGCAGCTTATTCGCCGGACAGGGATACACCGGGGAGCTGTTTTTT
NA	NA	TRBV4-1	TRBJ1-4	17	CASSQGAAGWTNEKLFF	TGCGCCAGCAGCCAAGGAGCGGCAGGGTGGACTAATGAAAAACTGTTTTTT
NA	NA	TRBV25-1	TRBJ1-5	14	CASSETFGNQPQHF	TGTGCCAGCAGTGAAACGTTCGGCAATCAGCCCCAGCATTTT
NA	TRBD2	TRBV11-2	TRBJ2-3	15	CASNSPGLAADTQYF	TGTGCCAGCAACTCGCCGGGACTAGCGGCAGATACGCAGTATTTT
NA	NA	TRBV9	TRBJ1-6	13	CASSVERESPLHF	TGTGCCAGCAGCGTAGAGCGGGAATCGCCCCTCCACTTT
NA	NA	TRBV4-1	TRBJ2-5	11	CASSGVETQYF	TGCGCCAGCAGTGGAGTGGAGACCCAGTACTTC
NA	TRBD1	TRBV28	TRBJ2-2	15	CASLRDRGGTGELFF	TGTGCCAGCCTCCGGGACAGGGGAGGAACCGGGGAGCTGTTTTTT
NA	NA	TRBV2	TRBJ1-2	14	CASSEAEGRYGYTF	TGTGCCAGCAGTGAAGCGGAGGGACGGTATGGCTACACCTTC
few	NA	TRBV7-3	TRBJ2-2	12	CASSSWTGELFF	TGTGCCAGCAGCTCATGGACAGGGGAGCTGTTTTTT
NA	NA	TRBV27	TRBJ2-4	15	CASSFGGRAKNIQYF	TGTGCCAGCAGTTTCGGGGGGCGAGCCAAAAACATTCAGTACTTC
NA	NA	TRBV27	TRBJ2-3	12	CASSPSTDTQYF	TGTGCCAGCAGCCCCAGCACAGATACGCAGTATTTT
once	TRBD1	TRBV7-2	TRBJ2-1	16	CASSPSSGGYSYEQFF	TGTGCCAGCAGCCCATCGTCAGGGGGATATTCTTATGAGCAGTTCTTC
NA	TRBD2	TRBV27	TRBJ2-4	13	CASSEAGTGIQYF	TGTGCCAGCAGTGAAGCGGGGACGGGCATTCAGTACTTC
NA	NA	TRBV6-5	TRBJ2-5	14	CASSAFSSGETQYF	TGTGCCAGCAGTGCTTTCTCCTCCGGGGAGACCCAGTACTTC
few	NA	TRBV2	TRBJ1-5	16	CASSVPDGIYNQPQHF	TGTGCCAGCAGTGTCCCGGACGGGATCTACAATCAGCCCCAGCATTTT
NA	NA	TRBV9	TRBJ2-1	12	CASSPPSGEQFF	TGTGCCAGCAGCCCTCCCTCGGGTGAGCAGTTCTTC
few	TRBD2	TRBV27	TRBJ2-2	16	CASSPLAGGYTGELFF	TGTGCCAGCAGTCCGCTAGCGGGGGGATACACCGGGGAGCTGTTTTTT
NA	NA	TRBV6-4	TRBJ2-3	13	CASSFISTDTQYF	TGTGCCAGCAGTTTCATTAGCACAGATACGCAGTATTTT
NA	NA	TRBV7-7	TRBJ2-1	15	CASSLVADPYNEQFF	TGTGCCAGCAGCTTAGTGGCCGATCCCTACAATGAGCAGTTCTTC
few	TRBD1	TRBV18	TRBJ1-6	16	CASSPPTGGGGSPLHF	TGTGCCAGCTCACCGCCCACAGGGGGCGGTGGTTCACCCCTCCACTTT
NA	NA	TRBV29-1	TRBJ2-7	13	CSVLTPSEGRQYF	TGCAGCGTTCTTACACCTTCTGAGGGGCGGCAGTACTTC
NA	TRBD1	TRBV5-6	TRBJ1-2	17	CASSPYSGQGRRYGYTF	TGTGCCAGCAGCCCGTATTCCGGACAGGGACGACGGTATGGCTACACCTTC
NA	NA	TRBV5-1	TRBJ2-2	18	CASSLVGGGLTNTGELFF	TGCGCCAGCAGCTTGGTGGGAGGGGGCCTCACGAACACCGGGGAGCTGTTTTTT
NA	NA	TRBV11-2	TRBJ1-5	15	CASSLDWESNQPQHF	TGTGCCAGCAGCTTAGATTGGGAGAGCAATCAGCCCCAGCATTTT
NA	TRBD1	TRBV6-5	TRBJ1-1	15	CASSYGSRGWTEAFF	TGTGCCAGCAGTTACGGTAGCAGGGGGTGGACTGAAGCTTTCTTT
NA	NA	TRBV6-5	TRBJ2-2	14	CASSYGPDTGELFF	TGTGCCAGCAGTTACGGGCCCGACACCGGGGAGCTGTTTTTT
NA	NA	TRBV6-5	TRBJ2-2	14	CASSRDTSTGELFF	TGTGCCAGCAGTAGGGACACCTCCACCGGGGAGCTGTTTTTT
NA	NA	TRBV30	TRBJ1-1	10	CAWPPGPSFF	TGTGCCTGGCCGCCGGGACCTTCTTTCTTT
NA	NA	TRBV5-1	TRBJ2-3	14	CASSLWQGTDTQYF	TGCGCCAGCAGCTTATGGCAGGGGACAGATACGCAGTATTTT